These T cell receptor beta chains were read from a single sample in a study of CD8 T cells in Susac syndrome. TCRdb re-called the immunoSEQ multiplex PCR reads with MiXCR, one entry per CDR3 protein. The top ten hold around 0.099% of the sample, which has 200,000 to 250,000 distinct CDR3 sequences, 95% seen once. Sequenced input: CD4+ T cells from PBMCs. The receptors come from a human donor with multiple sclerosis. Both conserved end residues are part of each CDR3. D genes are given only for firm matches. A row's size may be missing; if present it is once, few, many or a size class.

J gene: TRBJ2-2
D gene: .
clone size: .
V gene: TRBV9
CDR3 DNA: TGTGCCAGCAGCGTAGCAATAGTCGCGAACACCGGGGAGCTGTTTTTT
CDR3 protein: CASSVAIVANTGELFF

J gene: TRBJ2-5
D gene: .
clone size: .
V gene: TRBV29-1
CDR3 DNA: TGCAGCGTAGGGACACTGGAGACCCAGTACTTC
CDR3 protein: CSVGTLETQYF

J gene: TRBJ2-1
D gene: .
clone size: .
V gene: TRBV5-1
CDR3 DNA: TGCGCCAGCAGCTTGGCCGGGCCTTCCTCCTACAATGAGCAGTTCTTC
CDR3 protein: CASSLAGPSSYNEQFF

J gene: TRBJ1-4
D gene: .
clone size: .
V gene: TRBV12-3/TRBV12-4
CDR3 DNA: TGTGCCAGCAGTGTACAGGGACTCAATGAAAAACTGTTTTTT
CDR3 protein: CASSVQGLNEKLFF

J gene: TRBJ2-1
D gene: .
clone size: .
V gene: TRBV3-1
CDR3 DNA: TGTGCCAGCAGCCAGCCGGCGGAAAGCTCCTACAATGAGCAGTTCTTC
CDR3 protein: CASSQPAESSYNEQFF

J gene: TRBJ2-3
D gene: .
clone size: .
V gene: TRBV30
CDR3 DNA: TGTGCCTGGAGAGGTGGAGATACGCAGTATTTT
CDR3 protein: CAWRGGDTQYF

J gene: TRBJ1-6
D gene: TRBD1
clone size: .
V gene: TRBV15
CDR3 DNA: TGTGCCACCAGCAGAGGGGGGACAGGGGGTGCACCCCTCCACTTT
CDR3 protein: CATSRGGTGGAPLHF

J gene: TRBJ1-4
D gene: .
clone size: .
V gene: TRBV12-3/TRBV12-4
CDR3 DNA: TGTGCCAGCAGTGCCACGAAGAAAGCGGGAGAAAAACTGTTTTTT
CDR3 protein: CASSATKKAGEKLFF

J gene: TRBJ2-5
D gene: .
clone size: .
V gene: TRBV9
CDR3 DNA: TGTGCCAGCAGCGTAGAGGAAGAGACCCAGTACTTC
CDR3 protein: CASSVEEETQYF

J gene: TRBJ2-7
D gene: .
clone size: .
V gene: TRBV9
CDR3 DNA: TGTGCCAGCAGCGTAACAGAAGGAAACTCCTACGAGCAGTACTTC
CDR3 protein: CASSVTEGNSYEQYF

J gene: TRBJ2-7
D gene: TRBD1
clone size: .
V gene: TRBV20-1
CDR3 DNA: TGCAGTGCTACAGGACTTCAGGGGGCGCTTAACTACGAGCAGTACTTC
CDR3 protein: CSATGLQGALNYEQYF

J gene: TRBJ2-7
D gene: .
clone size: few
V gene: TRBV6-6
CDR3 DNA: TGTGCCTCAGGGGGAGGCCCCTACGAGCAGTACTTC
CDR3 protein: CASGGGPYEQYF

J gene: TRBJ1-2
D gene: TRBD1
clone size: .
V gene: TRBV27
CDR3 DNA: TGTGCCAGCAGCAAATTTGGGACAGGGACGGGCTACACCTTC
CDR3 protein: CASSKFGTGTGYTF

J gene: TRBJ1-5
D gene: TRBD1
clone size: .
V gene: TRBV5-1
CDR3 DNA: TGCGCCAGCAGCGTCCGGGACAGGGGCCGTACCTTCACACCCAATCAGCCCCAGCATTTT
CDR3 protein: CASSVRDRGRTFTPNQPQHF

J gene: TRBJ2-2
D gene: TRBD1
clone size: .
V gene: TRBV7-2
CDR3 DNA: TGTGCCAGCAGCGCACAGGGGGCGAACACCGGGGAGCTGTTTTTT
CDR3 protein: CASSAQGANTGELFF